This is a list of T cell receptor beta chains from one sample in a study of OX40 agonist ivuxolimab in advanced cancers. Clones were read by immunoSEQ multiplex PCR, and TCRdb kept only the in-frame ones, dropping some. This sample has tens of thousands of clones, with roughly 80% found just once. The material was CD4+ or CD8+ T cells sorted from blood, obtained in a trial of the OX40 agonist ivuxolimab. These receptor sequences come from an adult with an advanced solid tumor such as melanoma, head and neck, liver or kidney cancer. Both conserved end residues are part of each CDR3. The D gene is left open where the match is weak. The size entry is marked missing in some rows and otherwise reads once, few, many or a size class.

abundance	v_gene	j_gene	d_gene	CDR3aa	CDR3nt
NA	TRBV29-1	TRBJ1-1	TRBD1	CSVGRDRAEAFF	TGCAGCGTTGGGAGGGACAGGGCTGAAGCTTTCTTT
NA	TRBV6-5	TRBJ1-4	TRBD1	CASSDYQGVQLFF	TGTGCCAGCAGTGACTACCAGGGGGTACAACTGTTTTTT
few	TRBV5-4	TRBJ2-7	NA	CASRGPTYEQYF	TGTGCCAGCCGGGGCCCCACCTACGAGCAGTACTTC
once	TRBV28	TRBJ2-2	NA	CASSLGMAATGELFF	TGTGCCAGCAGTTTAGGTATGGCCGCCACCGGGGAGCTGTTTTTT
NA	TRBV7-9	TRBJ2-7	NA	CASSVEVDYEQYF	TGTGCCAGCAGCGTCGAGGTCGACTACGAGCAGTACTTC
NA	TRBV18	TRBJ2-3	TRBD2	CASSPNTLAGGPFTTDTQYF	TGTGCCAGCTCACCGAACACCTTAGCGGGAGGGCCTTTTACCACAGATACGCAGTATTTT
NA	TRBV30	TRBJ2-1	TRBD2	CAWRGTSGSGEQFF	TGTGCCTGGAGAGGGACTAGCGGGAGTGGCGAGCAGTTCTTC
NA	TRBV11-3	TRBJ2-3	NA	CASSRGLGSDTQYF	TGTGCCAGCAGCCGTGGTCTAGGGAGCGATACGCAGTATTTT
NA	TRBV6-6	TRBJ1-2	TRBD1	CASRLGQGNYGYTF	TGTGCCAGCAGACTTGGACAGGGGAACTATGGCTACACCTTC
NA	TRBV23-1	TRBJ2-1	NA	CASRMTRPNEQFF	TGCGCCAGCAGGATGACTAGACCCAATGAGCAGTTCTTC
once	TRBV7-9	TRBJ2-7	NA	CASSSGGASSYEQYF	TGTGCCAGCAGCTCGGGGGGCGCTAGCTCCTACGAGCAGTACTTC
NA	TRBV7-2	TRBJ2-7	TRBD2	CASSLVGLAGVEQYF	TGTGCCAGCAGCTTAGTAGGACTAGCGGGAGTCGAGCAGTACTTC
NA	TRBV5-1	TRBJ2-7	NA	CASSLEGLNYEQYF	TGCGCCAGCAGCTTGGAAGGTCTCAACTACGAGCAGTACTTC
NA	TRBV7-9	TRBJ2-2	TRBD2	CASSSNLGGLARITGELFF	TGTGCCAGCAGTTCTAACCTTGGTGGACTAGCGAGAATCACCGGGGAGCTGTTTTTT
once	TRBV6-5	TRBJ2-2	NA	CASSYPSPGELFF	TGTGCCAGCAGTTACCCCTCCCCCGGGGAGCTGTTTTTT
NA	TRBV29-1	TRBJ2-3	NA	CSVRTTGTSTDTQYF	TGCAGCGTTAGAACGACGGGAACTAGCACAGATACGCAGTATTTT
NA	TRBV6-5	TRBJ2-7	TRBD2	CASSYSNRGVYEQYF	TGTGCCAGCAGTTACTCGAATCGGGGGGTATACGAGCAGTACTTC
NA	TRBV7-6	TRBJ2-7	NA	CASSLFTGSEQYF	TGTGCCAGCAGCTTATTTACAGGCTCGGAGCAGTACTTC
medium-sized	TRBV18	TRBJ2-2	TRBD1	CASSTGTGPGELFF	TGTGCCAGCTCGACCGGGACAGGGCCCGGGGAGCTGTTTTTT
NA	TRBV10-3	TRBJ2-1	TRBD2	CAIRRSGGLAGLNEQFF	TGTGCCATCAGACGATCCGGAGGACTAGCGGGATTAAATGAGCAGTTCTTC
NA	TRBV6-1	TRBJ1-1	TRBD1	CASSAYDRDSVAFF	TGTGCCAGCAGTGCTTACGACAGGGACTCTGTAGCTTTCTTT
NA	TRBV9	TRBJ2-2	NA	CASSVADTGELFF	TGTGCCAGCAGCGTAGCTGACACCGGGGAGCTGTTTTTT
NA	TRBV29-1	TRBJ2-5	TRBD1	CSVVGTGEGTQYF	TGCAGCGTTGTGGGGACAGGGGAAGGGACCCAGTACTTC
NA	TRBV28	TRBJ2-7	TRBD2	CASSSPASGRYEQYF	TGTGCCAGCAGTTCCCCAGCTAGCGGGAGGTATGAGCAGTACTTC
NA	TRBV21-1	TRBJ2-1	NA	CASPKREGDEQFF	TGTGCCAGCCCAAAGCGGGAGGGCGATGAGCAGTTCTTC
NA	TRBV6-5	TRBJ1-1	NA	CATTGGGTEAFF	TGTGCCACCACAGGCGGGGGCACTGAAGCTTTCTTT
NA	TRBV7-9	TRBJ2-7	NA	CASSLDPGTEAYEQYF	TGTGCCAGCAGCTTAGATCCGGGAACGGAAGCTTACGAGCAGTACTTC
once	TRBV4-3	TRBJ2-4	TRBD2	CASSQVLAGGVNIQYF	TGCGCCAGCAGCCAAGTGCTAGCGGGAGGCGTAAACATTCAGTACTTC
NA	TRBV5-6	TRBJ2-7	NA	CASSPRQAGPYEQYF	TGTGCCAGCAGCCCCAGGCAAGCGGGCCCCTACGAGCAGTACTTC
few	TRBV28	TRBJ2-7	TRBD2	CATRLAGGGYEQYF	TGTGCCACCCGACTAGCGGGAGGAGGCTACGAGCAGTACTTC
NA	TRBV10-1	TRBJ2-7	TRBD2	CASSDTSGTNYEQYF	TGCGCCAGCAGTGACACTAGCGGGACGAACTACGAGCAGTACTTC
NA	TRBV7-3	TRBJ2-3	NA	CASSLIQGQDTQYF	TGTGCCAGCAGCTTAATACAGGGACAAGATACGCAGTATTTT
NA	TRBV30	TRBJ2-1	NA	CACRAGGLSEQFF	TGTGCCTGTCGGGCGGGCGGATTATCCGAGCAGTTCTTC
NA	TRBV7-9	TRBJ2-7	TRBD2	CASSLGLAGVPEQYF	TGTGCCAGCAGCCTGGGACTAGCGGGAGTCCCCGAGCAGTACTTC
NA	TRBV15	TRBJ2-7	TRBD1	CATSLDRGGFYEQYF	TGTGCCACCAGCTTGGACAGGGGTGGCTTCTACGAGCAGTACTTC
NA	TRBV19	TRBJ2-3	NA	CASSPGSAFTDTQYF	TGTGCCAGTAGTCCGGGGTCTGCTTTCACAGATACGCAGTATTTT
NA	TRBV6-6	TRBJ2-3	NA	CASSSYTDTQYF	TGTGCCAGCAGTTCGTACACAGATACGCAGTATTTT
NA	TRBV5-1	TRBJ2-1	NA	CASSLGTAEQFF	TGCGCCAGCAGCTTGGGAACGGCAGAGCAGTTCTTC
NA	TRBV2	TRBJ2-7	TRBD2	CASSELTSGSGYEQYF	TGTGCCAGCAGTGAGCTGACTAGCGGGAGTGGGTACGAGCAGTACTTC
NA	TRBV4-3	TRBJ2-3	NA	CASSRTSTDTQYF	TGCGCCAGCAGCCGGACTAGCACAGATACGCAGTATTTT
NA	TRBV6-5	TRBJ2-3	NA	CASSYSTALLADTQYF	TGTGCCAGCAGTTACTCGACGGCTCTTTTGGCAGATACGCAGTATTTT
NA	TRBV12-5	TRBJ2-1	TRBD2	CASGKGLLGGGRILDNEQFF	TGTGCTAGTGGTAAGGGCCTCCTAGGAGGCGGGAGAATCTTGGACAATGAGCAGTTCTTC
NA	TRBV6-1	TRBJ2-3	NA	CASSEVKYSTDTQYF	TGTGCCAGCAGTGAAGTTAAGTACAGCACAGATACGCAGTATTTT
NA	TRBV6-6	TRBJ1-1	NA	CASSPWTDNTEAFF	TGTGCCAGCAGTCCCTGGACAGATAACACTGAAGCTTTCTTT
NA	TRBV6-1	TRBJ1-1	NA	CASSERSQNTEAFF	TGTGCCAGCAGTGAAAGATCACAGAACACTGAAGCTTTCTTT
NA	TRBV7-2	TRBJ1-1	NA	CASSLDGGQGTEAFF	TGTGCCAGCAGCTTAGATGGGGGTCAGGGCACTGAAGCTTTCTTT
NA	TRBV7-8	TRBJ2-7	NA	CASSPGGRGHEQYF	TGTGCCAGCAGCCCCGGTGGTAGGGGCCACGAGCAGTACTTC
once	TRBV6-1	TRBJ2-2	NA	CASLGPGGTGELFF	TGTGCCAGCCTTGGGCCCGGGGGAACCGGGGAGCTGTTTTTT
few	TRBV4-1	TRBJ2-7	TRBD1	CASSQGTGDYYEQYF	TGCGCCAGCAGCCAAGGGACAGGGGACTACTACGAGCAGTACTTC